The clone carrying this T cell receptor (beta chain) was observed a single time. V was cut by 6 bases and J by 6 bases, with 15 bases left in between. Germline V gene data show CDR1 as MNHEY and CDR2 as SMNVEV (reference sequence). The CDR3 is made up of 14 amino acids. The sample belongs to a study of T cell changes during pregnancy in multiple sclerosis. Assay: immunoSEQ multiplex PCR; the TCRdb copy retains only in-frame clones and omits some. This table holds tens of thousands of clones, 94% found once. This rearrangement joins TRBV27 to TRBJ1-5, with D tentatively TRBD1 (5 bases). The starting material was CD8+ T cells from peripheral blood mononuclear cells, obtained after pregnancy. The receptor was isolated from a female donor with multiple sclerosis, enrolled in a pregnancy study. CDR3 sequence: CASSLAGEVQPQHF. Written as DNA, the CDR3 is TGTGCCAGCAGCCTAGCGGGGGAGGTTCAGCCCCAGCATTTT.